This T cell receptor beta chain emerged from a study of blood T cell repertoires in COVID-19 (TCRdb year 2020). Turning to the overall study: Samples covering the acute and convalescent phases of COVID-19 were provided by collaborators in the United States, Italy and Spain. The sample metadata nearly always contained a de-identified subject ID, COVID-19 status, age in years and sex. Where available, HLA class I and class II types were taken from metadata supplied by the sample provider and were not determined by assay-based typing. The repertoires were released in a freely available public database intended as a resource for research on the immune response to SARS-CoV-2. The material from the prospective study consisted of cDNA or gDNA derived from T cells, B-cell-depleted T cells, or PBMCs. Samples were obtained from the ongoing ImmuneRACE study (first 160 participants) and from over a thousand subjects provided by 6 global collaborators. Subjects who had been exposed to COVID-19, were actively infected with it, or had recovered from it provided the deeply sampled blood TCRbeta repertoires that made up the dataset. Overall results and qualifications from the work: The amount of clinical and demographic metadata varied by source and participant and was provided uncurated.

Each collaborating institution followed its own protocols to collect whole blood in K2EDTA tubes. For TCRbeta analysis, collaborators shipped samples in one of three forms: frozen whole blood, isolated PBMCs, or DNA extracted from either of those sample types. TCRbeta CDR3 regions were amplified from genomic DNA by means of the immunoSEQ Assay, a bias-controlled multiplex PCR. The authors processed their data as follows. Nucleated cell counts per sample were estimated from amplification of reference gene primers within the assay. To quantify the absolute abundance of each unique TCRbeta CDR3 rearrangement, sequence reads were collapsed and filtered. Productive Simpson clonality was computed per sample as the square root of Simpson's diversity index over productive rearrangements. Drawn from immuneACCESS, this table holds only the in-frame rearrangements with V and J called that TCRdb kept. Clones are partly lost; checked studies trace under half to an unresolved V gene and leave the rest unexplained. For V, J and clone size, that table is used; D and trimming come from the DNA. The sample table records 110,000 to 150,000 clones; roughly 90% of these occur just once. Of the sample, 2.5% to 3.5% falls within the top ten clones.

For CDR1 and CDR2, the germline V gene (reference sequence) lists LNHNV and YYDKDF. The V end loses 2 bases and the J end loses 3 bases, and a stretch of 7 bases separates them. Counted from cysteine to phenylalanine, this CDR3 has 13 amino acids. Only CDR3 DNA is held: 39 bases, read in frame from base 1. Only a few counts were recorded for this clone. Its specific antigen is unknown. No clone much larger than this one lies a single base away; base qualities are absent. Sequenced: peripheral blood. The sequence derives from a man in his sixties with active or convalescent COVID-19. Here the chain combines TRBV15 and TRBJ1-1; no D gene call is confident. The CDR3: CATSRTRYTEAFF. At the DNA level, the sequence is TGTGCCACCAGCAGAACCAGGTACACTGAAGCTTTCTTT.